These T cell receptor beta chains were read from a single sample in a study of cytomegalovirus exposure and HLA in healthy donors. Produced via immunoSEQ multiplex PCR; TCRdb's table is partial and in-frame only. The sample lists tens of thousands of clones, 85% to 95% seen once, with 5.8% in the top ten. Sequencing was performed on PBMCs. Source of these receptors: a woman aged 18-30 years in good health and CMV-seronegative. The CDR3 runs from the conserved cysteine through the conserved F or W. A D gene is named only where the DNA matches it firmly. The listing skips clone size in some rows; elsewhere it reads once, few, many or a size class.

J gene | clone size | D gene | V gene | CDR3 length | CDR3 protein | CDR3 DNA
TRBJ2-2 | . | . | TRBV6-1 | 15 | CASAVGGPHTGELFF | TGTGCCAGCGCCGTCGGGGGGCCCCACACCGGGGAGCTGTTTTTT
TRBJ1-1 | . | . | TRBV5-4 | 14 | CASSSRHANTEAFF | TGTGCCAGCAGCTCTCGACACGCGAACACTGAAGCTTTCTTT
TRBJ2-7 | . | . | TRBV5-4 | 11 | CASSPIIEQYF | TGTGCCAGCAGCCCTATTATCGAGCAGTACTTC
TRBJ2-2 | . | TRBD2 | TRBV30 | 15 | CAWVSGLANTGELFF | TGTGCCTGGGTTTCGGGACTAGCGAACACCGGGGAGCTGTTTTTT
TRBJ2-7 | once | . | TRBV7-2 | 15 | CASSLGPGTPYEQYF | TGTGCCAGCAGCTTAGGCCCGGGAACCCCCTACGAGCAGTACTTC
TRBJ2-1 | . | TRBD1 | TRBV6-6 | 16 | CASSLPGQVGWDEQFF | TGTGCCAGCAGTCTTCCGGGACAGGTGGGGTGGGATGAGCAGTTCTTC
TRBJ2-3 | . | . | TRBV9 | 15 | CASNRGGEKGDTQYF | TGTGCCAGCAATCGAGGCGGGGAGAAAGGGGATACGCAGTATTTT
TRBJ1-2 | . | . | TRBV18 | 14 | CASSQQVRVNGYTF | TGTGCCAGCTCACAACAGGTTAGGGTCAATGGCTACACCTTC
TRBJ1-4 | few | . | TRBV5-1 | 13 | CASSFERNEKLFF | TGCGCCAGCAGCTTCGAGCGTAATGAAAAACTGTTTTTT
TRBJ1-5 | . | TRBD1 | TRBV2 | 15 | CASSVNRGLNQPQHF | TGTGCCAGCAGTGTAAACAGGGGGCTGAATCAGCCCCAGCATTTT
TRBJ2-5 | . | . | TRBV10-3 | 13 | CAISESRWETQYF | TGTGCCATCAGTGAGTCCAGGTGGGAGACCCAGTACTTC
TRBJ2-7 | . | . | TRBV9 | 18 | CASSVDTGGAQSSYEQYF | TGTGCCAGCAGCGTAGACACAGGGGGGGCACAAAGCTCCTACGAGCAGTACTTC
TRBJ2-3 | . | . | TRBV30 | 12 | CAWSTGTDTQYF | TGTGCCTGGAGTACAGGCACAGATACGCAGTATTTT
TRBJ2-2 | . | TRBD1 | TRBV7-8 | 14 | CASSSRGHTGELFF | TGTGCCAGCAGCTCCAGGGGGCACACCGGGGAGCTGTTTTTT
TRBJ1-5 | once | . | TRBV7-9 | 15 | CASSDQVDYNQPQHF | TGTGCCAGCAGCGATCAGGTCGATTACAATCAGCCCCAGCATTTT
TRBJ2-1 | . | . | TRBV6-5 | 12 | CASKDTWNEQFF | TGTGCCAGCAAGGACACATGGAATGAGCAGTTCTTC
TRBJ1-2 | . | TRBD1 | TRBV29-1 | 15 | CSVEDRNRGNYGYTF | TGCAGCGTTGAAGACCGGAACAGGGGTAACTATGGCTACACCTTC
TRBJ1-3 | . | . | TRBV5-6 | 15 | CASSSPSGAGNTIYF | TGTGCCAGCAGCTCCCCCTCGGGGGCTGGAAACACCATATATTTT
TRBJ1-2 | . | TRBD1 | TRBV2 | 13 | CASRKTGSNGYTF | TGTGCCTCCCGGAAGACAGGGTCTAATGGCTACACCTTC
TRBJ1-1 | . | TRBD1 | TRBV18 | 13 | CASSPGTGNEAFF | TGTGCCAGCTCACCCGGGACAGGGAATGAAGCTTTCTTT
TRBJ2-5 | . | . | TRBV4-2 | 16 | CASSQDYRAKEETQYF | TGTGCCAGCAGCCAAGATTACAGGGCCAAGGAGGAGACCCAGTACTTC
TRBJ1-6 | . | TRBD1 | TRBV28 | 15 | CASSRQGSRGSPLHF | TGTGCCAGCAGTAGACAGGGATCTCGAGGATCACCCCTCCACTTT
TRBJ2-1 | few | . | TRBV6-4 | 14 | CASSDSTSPEEQFF | TGTGCCAGCAGTGACTCGACTTCCCCCGAAGAGCAGTTCTTC
TRBJ1-1 | . | TRBD1 | TRBV7-9 | 15 | CASSSRDRENTEAFF | TGTGCCAGCAGCTCCCGGGACAGAGAGAACACTGAAGCTTTCTTT
TRBJ2-7 | . | . | TRBV7-3 | 15 | CASSLKGAGPYEQYF | TGTGCCAGCAGCTTAAAAGGGGCAGGACCCTACGAGCAGTACTTC
TRBJ2-1 | . | . | TRBV25-1 | 16 | CASSETPGNLYNEQFF | TGTGCCAGCAGTGAAACTCCAGGTAACCTCTACAATGAGCAGTTCTTC
TRBJ2-5 | . | TRBD2 | TRBV6-1 | 15 | CASSRLAGLTETQYF | TGTGCCAGCAGTCGGCTAGCGGGATTGACAGAGACCCAGTACTTC
TRBJ2-1 | . | TRBD1 | TRBV14 | 15 | CASSQRQGAIDEQFF | TGTGCCAGCAGCCAACGACAGGGGGCAATCGATGAGCAGTTCTTC
TRBJ2-5 | . | . | TRBV7-8 | 14 | CASEGERAKETQYF | TGTGCCAGCGAGGGGGAACGGGCGAAAGAGACCCAGTACTTC
TRBJ2-1 | once | TRBD2 | TRBV11-3 | 13 | CASRTSGDHEQFF | TGTGCCAGCAGAACAAGCGGGGATCATGAGCAGTTCTTC
TRBJ1-1 | . | TRBD1 | TRBV6-1 | 14 | CASSGQGLNTEAFF | TGTGCCAGCAGTGGACAGGGGTTGAACACTGAAGCTTTCTTT
TRBJ1-1 | . | . | TRBV27 | 19 | CASSLDQWRDLEEVSEAFF | TGTGCCAGCAGTTTAGATCAGTGGAGGGACCTCGAGGAGGTGTCTGAAGCTTTCTTT
TRBJ1-5 | . | . | TRBV5-6 | 12 | CASSRYNQPQHF | TGTGCCAGCAGTCGCTACAATCAGCCCCAGCATTTT
TRBJ2-2 | . | . | TRBV19 | 13 | CASSIAQLRELFF | TGTGCCAGTAGTATAGCCCAGTTGAGGGAGCTGTTTTTT
TRBJ2-7 | . | . | TRBV6-1 | 12 | CASSDPGNEQYF | TGTGCCAGCAGTGACCCCGGTAACGAGCAGTACTTC
TRBJ1-5 | . | . | TRBV7-9 | 13 | CASSFTGNQPQHF | TGTGCCAGCAGCTTTACCGGGAATCAGCCCCAGCATTTT
TRBJ1-2 | . | . | TRBV10-3 | 13 | CAIRLDSTYGYTF | TGTGCCATCAGGTTGGACAGTACCTATGGCTACACCTTC
TRBJ2-2 | . | . | TRBV10-1 | 13 | CASSETITGELFF | TGCGCCAGCAGTGAGACAATCACCGGGGAGCTGTTTTTT
TRBJ2-2 | . | . | TRBV6-1 | 13 | CASSSQGSGELFF | TGTGCCAGCAGTTCGCAGGGGTCCGGGGAGCTGTTTTTT
TRBJ1-1 | once | . | TRBV5-1 | 14 | CASSLVQAVTEAFF | TGCGCCAGCAGCTTGGTACAGGCTGTGACTGAAGCTTTCTTT
TRBJ2-3 | once | . | TRBV7-8 | 15 | CASSPAGPGADTQYF | TGTGCCAGCAGCCCCGCGGGGCCCGGGGCAGATACGCAGTATTTT
TRBJ2-1 | . | TRBD1 | TRBV4-2 | 16 | CASSQTTGGDYNEQFF | TGTGCCAGCAGCCAGACCACAGGGGGTGACTACAATGAGCAGTTCTTC
TRBJ1-4 | . | TRBD1 | TRBV5-1 | 14 | CASSLVQGNKKLFF | TGCGCCAGCAGCTTGGTACAGGGGAACAAAAAACTGTTTTTT
TRBJ2-7 | . | TRBD2 | TRBV6-1 | 13 | CASRNEAGGEQYF | TGTGCCAGCAGAAACGAAGCGGGAGGGGAGCAGTACTTC
TRBJ1-6 | . | TRBD1 | TRBV5-1 | 17 | CASSSGQEKAYNSPLHF | TGCGCCAGCAGCTCAGGACAGGAGAAAGCCTATAATTCACCCCTCCACTTT
TRBJ2-1 | . | . | TRBV9 | 17 | CASSVGSGGASRNEQFF | TGTGCCAGCAGCGTAGGAAGTGGCGGGGCCTCCCGAAATGAGCAGTTCTTC
TRBJ2-6 | . | . | TRBV19 | 15 | CASSITDSGANVLTF | TGTGCCAGTAGTATAACTGACTCTGGGGCCAACGTCCTGACTTTC
TRBJ2-7 | once | . | TRBV4-2 | 15 | CASSQDPDTDYEQYF | TGTGCCAGCAGCCAAGACCCCGACACCGACTACGAGCAGTACTTC
TRBJ1-2 | . | TRBD1 | TRBV5-1 | 21 | CASSFLLPAATRGPENYGYTF | TGCGCCAGCAGCTTCTTGCTCCCGGCCGCGACCAGGGGGCCTGAGAACTATGGCTACACCTTC
TRBJ1-1 | once | . | TRBV30 | 13 | CAWSLQEGTEAFF | TGTGCCTGGAGTTTGCAGGAGGGCACTGAAGCTTTCTTT